A single sample gave rise to the 16 T cell receptor beta chains below, sequenced in a study of cytomegalovirus exposure and HLA in healthy donors. Method: immunoSEQ multiplex PCR; TCRdb's copy keeps in-frame clones and lacks some. The table has roughly 150,000 clones, approximately 86% seen once. Sequenced sample: PBMCs. The receptors originated from a man younger than 35 in good health and CMV-seropositive.

The J gene is TRBJ2-1, the V gene TRBV4-2, with 11 bases matching TRBD2. CDR1 and CDR2 (germline): LGHNA, YNFKEQ. V shed 4 bases and J 4 bases; nucleotides not matched to a gene: 6. This CDR3 comprises 16 residues. This CDR3 is CASSRGTSGLYNEQFF. Written as DNA, the CDR3 is TGTGCCAGCAGCCGCGGGACTAGCGGCCTATACAATGAGCAGTTCTTC.

The V and J genes are TRBV6-6 and TRBJ2-1; D unresolved. The CDR3 covers 13 residues. Germline loops: CDR1 MNHNY, CDR2 SVGAGI (reference sequence). V was trimmed by 7 bases and J by 2 bases, leaving 9 bases between them. CDR3 in DNA: TGTGCCAGCACTCCAGGAACCTACAATGAGCAGTTCTTC. It encodes CASTPGTYNEQFF.

The rearrangement uses TRBV6-5 and TRBJ2-1; 8 bases fit TRBD1. CDR3 length: 15 residues. The ends lost 5 bases at V and 3 bases at J; junction bases unmatched: 6. CDR1 is MNHEY, CDR2 SVGAGI, per germline. The CDR3 nucleotides are TGTGCCAGCAGTGTTGACAGGGGTCGCTACAATGAGCAGTTCTTC. The encoded protein is CASSVDRGRYNEQFF.

This chain links TRBV15 with TRBJ2-7; 7 bases fit TRBD1. The CDR3 is 14 amino acids. Per the germline V gene, CDR1 is LNHNV and CDR2 is YYDKDF (reference sequence). Trimming at V came to 0 bases and at J to 3 bases, leaving 2 bases not matched to a gene. The CDR3 sequence is CATSRDHRGYEQYF. The CDR3 DNA is TGTGCCACCAGCAGAGATCACAGGGGCTACGAGCAGTACTTC.

The gene calls are TRBV4-1 and TRBJ1-4; 9 nucleotides agree with TRBD1. The CDR3 extends over 17 amino acids. V shed 0 bases and J 5 bases; nucleotides not matched to a gene: 7. CDR1 is MGHRA, CDR2 YSYEKL, per germline. The CDR3 nucleotides read TGCGCCAGCAGCCAAGAGAGGTCCGGGACAGGGAATGAAAAACTGTTTTTT. Encoded protein: CASSQERSGTGNEKLFF.

This clone was detected once. The chain uses TRBV5-1 and TRBJ1-3; D remains unclear. Trimming shortened V by 0 bases and J by 8 bases, and 9 bases separated the two germline ends. The CDR3 extends over 13 amino acids. CDR1 is SGHRS, CDR2 YFSETQ, per germline. The CDR3 nucleotides read TGCGCCAGCAGCTTGGCCGGGAGGGACACCATATATTTT. Translating it yields CASSLAGRDTIYF.

This clone was observed a few times. V and J are TRBV10-3 and TRBJ1-4, with a tentative D call TRBD1 (5 bases). V dropped 6 bases and J dropped 4 bases, with 12 bases sitting between them. CDR3 length equals 14 residues. Germline V gene sequence: CDR1 ENHRY, CDR2 SYGVKD. The CDR3 bases are TGTGCCATCAGCACCGGCACAGGTAATGAAAAACTGTTTTTT. As protein: CAISTGTGNEKLFF.

V and J are TRBV7-2 and TRBJ1-1; 7 nucleotides match TRBD1. Per the germline V gene, CDR1 is SGHTA and CDR2 is FQGNSA. This CDR3 comprises 13 residues. V lost 8 bases to trimming and J lost 1 base; unmatched junction nucleotides: 4. As DNA, the CDR3 is TGTGCCAGCCTGGGACAGCCGAACACTGAAGCTTTCTTT. Residues: CASLGQPNTEAFF.

V usage is TRBV6-4 and J usage is TRBJ2-1, with TRBD1 as a possible D gene (5 bases). The V end lost 7 bases, the J end lost 5 bases, and 12 bases lay between the germline ends. Germline V gene sequence: CDR1 MRHNA, CDR2 SNTAGT. The CDR3 consists of 13 residues. CDR3 loop: CASKDSLNNEQFF. CDR3 DNA sequence: TGTGCCAGCAAAGACAGCTTGAACAATGAGCAGTTCTTC.

The CDR3 protein is CASSDTPYAGRYGYTF. The CDR3, as DNA: TGTGCCAGCAGTGATACTCCTTACGCAGGGCGCTATGGCTACACCTTC. This chain uses TRBV6-1 with TRBJ1-2, with D perhaps matching TRBD1 (5 bases). The CDR3 contains 16 residues. Germline V gene lookup returns CDR1 MNHNS and CDR2 SASEGT. The V end lost 3 bases, the J end lost 4 bases, and 18 bases lay between the germline ends.

The chain combines TRBV5-1 with TRBJ2-3, with 12 bases aligning to TRBD2. The CDR3 length is 20 residues. After removal of 1 base from V and 1 base from J, the junction contained 13 bases not matched to a gene. Germline CDR1 is SGHRS and CDR2 is YFSETQ. The CDR3 nucleotides are TGCGCCAGCAGCTTGACCTCGGTCGCTAGCGGGAGGGCCCGCACAGATACGCAGTATTTT. Translation: CASSLTSVASGRARTDTQYF. Supplemented by reference TRBV5-1 and TRBJ2-3, the full variable domain reads KAGVTQTPRYLIKTRGQQVTLSCSPISGHRSVSWYQQTPGQGLQFLFEYFSETQRNKGNFPGRFSGRQFSNSRSEMNVSTLELGDSALYLCASSLTSVASGRARTDTQYFGPGTRLTVL.

In this sample, this clone turned up a few times. V gene TRBV27 combines with J gene TRBJ1-5; 7 nucleotides align to TRBD1. Germline values: CDR1 MNHEY, CDR2 SMNVEV (reference sequence). The CDR3 is made up of 13 amino acids. The junction had 4 bases not matched to a gene; V was cut back by 7 bases and J by 4 bases. The CDR3 DNA is TGTGCCAGCACGACAGGGTTTAATCAGCCCCAGCATTTT. Its protein is CASTTGFNQPQHF.

With respect to this clone: One junction end does not reproduce the germline sequence, and a read error may be involved. The chain couples TRBV6-6 to TRBJ1-1; possibly TRBD1 for D (6 bases). CDR1 and CDR2 (germline): MNHNY, SVGAGI (reference sequence). This CDR3 comprises 14 residues. The CDR3 is CASSYRVGDTEAFF. The CDR3 DNA sequence: TGTGCCAGTAGTTACAGGGTCGGGGACACTGAAGCTTTCTTT.

The CDR3 nucleotides are TGTGCCAGCAGCTTAGATGTCAACAGAGATACGCAGTATTTT. Encoded protein: CASSLDVNRDTQYF. V usage is TRBV11-2 and J usage is TRBJ2-3; D ambiguous. The V end was cut by 0 bases, the J end by 5 bases, with 9 bases between. CDR1 and CDR2 from the germline V gene are SGHAT and FQNNGV. CDR3 length equals 14 residues.

The V call is TRBV9, the J call TRBJ2-7, with TRBD2 matching over 13 bases. With V trimmed by 3 bases and J by 5 bases, 5 bases remained unmatched. The CDR3 covers 15 residues. The germline V gene encodes CDR1 SGDLS and CDR2 YYNGEE. The CDR3: CASSAGTSGVNEQYF. Written as DNA, the CDR3 is TGTGCCAGCAGCGCCGGGACTAGCGGGGTTAACGAGCAGTACTTC.

This clone occurred once. The CDR3 nucleotides read TGTGCCACCAGCAGAGAGGAGACCGGGACAGGGGGAAGTTATGAGCAGTTCTTC. As protein: CATSREETGTGGSYEQFF. This chain uses TRBV15 with TRBJ2-1; TRBD1 agrees at 11 bases. The trim removed 0 bases at V and 8 bases at J, leaving 12 bases unmatched. The germline V gene encodes CDR1 LNHNV and CDR2 YYDKDF (reference sequence). The length of the CDR3 is 18 residues.